This T cell receptor (beta chain) was found in a study of cytomegalovirus exposure and HLA in healthy donors. The overall study: The 120 validation repertoires, a later analysis reported, used the same platform as the 650 to 800 repertoires from the first cohort.

Using immunoSEQ multiplex PCR, the repertoire was profiled, and TCRdb retains in-frame clones only, with some absent. The sample shows 300,000 to 450,000 clones, roughly 89% of them seen only once. Points from the study as a whole: According to a subsequent analysis, TCR clusters identified in the first cohort showed a tendency to co-occur across the 100 to 150 validation repertoires. Researchers reported that a few CMV-associated chains were confirmed in vitro as CMV antigen-specific.

The CDR3 is 16 residues long. Per the germline V gene, CDR1 is SEHNR and CDR2 is FQNEAQ (reference sequence). V was cut by 5 bases and J by 6 bases, with 22 bases left in between. Note on this clone: Its antigen remains unidentified.

The sample comprised PBMCs. The chain is built from TRBV7-9 and TRBJ1-1; perhaps TRBD1 as D (6 bases). This receptor was obtained from a woman between 18 and 29 years old in good health and CMV-seronegative. The CDR3 sequence is CASSPLAGTTFAEAFF. Written as DNA, the CDR3 is TGTGCCAGCAGCCCCCTGGCCGGGACAACATTCGCTGAAGCTTTCTTT.